This T cell receptor beta chain derives from a study of cytomegalovirus exposure and HLA in healthy donors. The count of this clone is one. The antigen is unknown. Findings and caveats of the study: Earlier findings revealed that most TCR beta V segments proved productive either about 87% or about 30% of the time. An apparent linkage of common viral pathogens to several of the most significant clusters emerged in a later analysis. An analysis that came later showed most CMV-associated TCR beta chains appearing HLA-restricted.

Germline V gene data show CDR1 as SGDLS and CDR2 as YYNGEE. The CDR3 contains 17 residues. V shed 0 bases and J shed 0 bases, with 16 bases lying between them. PCR used 60 Vbeta primers and 13 Jbeta primers. Authors' data handling: In a later analysis, of around 83 million unique beta chains, about 12 million appeared in at least two donors. Generated by immunoSEQ multiplex PCR, the TCRdb table keeps only in-frame clones and is missing some. Clone size and the V and J calls come from that table; the DNA yielded D and trimming. The table has 90,000 to 130,000 clones, about four fifths seen once. Specimen: PBMCs. The TCR comes from a woman aged 55 to 70 in good health and CMV-seropositive. V and J are TRBV9 and TRBJ2-7, with D possibly TRBD2 on 6 matching bases. The chain's CDR3 is CASSVGGVGSSSYEQYF. The DNA of the CDR3 is TGTGCCAGCAGCGTAGGGGGGGTGGGCAGCAGCTCCTACGAGCAGTACTTC.